One sample yielded the 11 T cell receptor beta chains listed below, sequenced in a study of cytomegalovirus exposure and HLA in healthy donors. Sequenced by immunoSEQ multiplex PCR; TCRdb stores in-frame clones only, minus some. There are 97,000 or so clones in the sample; around 90% occur only once, and more than 3% lies in the top ten. Material: PBMCs. Receptor source: a woman aged 30 to 39 in good health and CMV-seronegative.

V and J are TRBV4-2 and TRBJ2-1; maybe TRBD2 (5 bases). The CDR3 length is 14 residues. Trimming cost V 1 base and J 5 bases, with 9 bases left between them. CDR1 is LGHNA, CDR2 YNFKEQ, per germline. CDR3 DNA: TGTGCCAGCAGCCAAGGGGGTAGCGACAATGAGCAGTTCTTC. It yields the protein CASSQGGSDNEQFF.

The rearrangement uses TRBV5-6 and TRBJ2-4; TRBD2 aligns across 7 bases. The trim removed 1 base at V and 3 bases at J, leaving 4 bases unmatched. This CDR3 region has 15 residues. Germline V gene lookup returns CDR1 SGHDT and CDR2 YYEEEE. The CDR3 spells CASSLPRTSKNIQYF. The DNA of the CDR3 is TGTGCCAGCAGCTTGCCTCGGACTAGCAAAAACATTCAGTACTTC.

CDR3 in amino acids: CASSQVRDLSVSEAFF. The CDR3 DNA is TGCGCCAGCAGCCAAGTGCGGGACCTATCTGTATCTGAAGCTTTCTTT. The rearrangement links TRBV4-1 to TRBJ1-1; D is possibly TRBD1 (5 bases). Germline V lookup: CDR1 MGHRA, CDR2 YSYEKL. The length of the CDR3 is 16 residues. V gave up 1 base and J gave up 6 bases, with 18 bases separating them.

V gene TRBV5-1 combines with J gene TRBJ2-5; D is unclear. CDR3 length: 14 amino acids. V lost 0 bases to trimming and J lost 4 bases, with 10 bases between them. Germline loops: CDR1 SGHRS, CDR2 YFSETQ. The CDR3 DNA reads as TGCGCCAGCAGCTTGGTGCAGGTAGGAGAGACCCAGTACTTC. It yields the protein CASSLVQVGETQYF.

This chain links TRBV5-1 with TRBJ2-5; D is uncertain. CDR1 is SGHRS and CDR2 is YFSETQ in the germline V gene. V shed 1 base and J shed 2 bases, with 6 bases lying between them. The CDR3 is 13 amino acids. The CDR3 protein is CASSLLSQETQYF. The CDR3 nucleotides read TGCGCCAGCAGCTTGCTGAGTCAAGAGACCCAGTACTTC.

The chain joins TRBV7-9 to TRBJ1-1, with D possibly being TRBD1 (6 bases). Per germline, CDR1 SEHNR and CDR2 FQNEAQ (reference sequence). Trimming took off 5 bases at V and 8 bases at J, with 30 bases between the two ends. The CDR3 is made up of 18 amino acids. For the CDR3, the DNA is TGTGCCAGCAGCCTATCTCCGGGTCGGGCGCGGGGGCAAGGAGAAGCTTTCTTT. Translation: CASSLSPGRARGQGEAFF.

The chain combines TRBV11-3 with TRBJ1-1, with 7 bases fitting TRBD1. CDR3 length: 14 residues. Germline CDR1 is SGHNT and CDR2 is YENEEA. Germline trimming cut 5 bases from V and 7 bases from J; bases unmatched to any gene: 10. This chain's CDR3 is CASSPGGQGLEAFF. The CDR3 bases are TGTGCCAGCAGCCCAGGGGGGCAGGGCCTTGAAGCTTTCTTT.

J is TRBJ2-7 and V is TRBV30, with D possibly TRBD1 on 6 matching bases. Germline CDR1 reads GTSNPN; CDR2 reads SVGIG (reference sequence). The CDR3 has 14 amino acids. The germline V and J ends were trimmed by 5 bases and 0 bases, with 14 bases remaining between them. The CDR3 DNA sequence: TGTGCCTGGTGGGGGCTACAACGCTCCTACGAGCAGTACTTC. Protein product: CAWWGLQRSYEQYF.

The CDR3 nucleotides are TGCAGCGTTGAGGGGGGGTCAGATGAAAAACTGTTTTTT. This codes for CSVEGGSDEKLFF. This chain joins TRBV29-1 and TRBJ1-4, with D perhaps matching TRBD1 (5 bases). V was clipped by 3 bases and J by 6 bases, with 11 bases between them. The CDR3 is 13 residues long. Germline assignment: CDR1 SQVTM and CDR2 ANQGSEA.

This chain joins TRBV16 and TRBJ1-5; D is perhaps TRBD1 (5 bases). Germline CDR1 KGHSY, CDR2 FQNENV. Deletions cut 0 bases from V and 1 base from J, with 10 bases between. The CDR3 has 16 residues. The CDR3 reads CASSQSARASNQPQHF. The CDR3, as DNA: TGTGCCAGCAGCCAATCGGCCAGGGCCAGCAATCAGCCCCAGCATTTT. Combining the CDR3 with reference TRBV16 and TRBJ1-5 gives the whole variable domain GEEVAQTPKHLVRGEGQKAKLYCAPIKGHSYVFWYQQVLKNEFKFLISFQNENVFDETGMPKERFSAKCLPNSPCSLEIQATKLEDSAVYFCASSQSARASNQPQHFGDGTRLSIL.

CDR3 region: CASSYSIQDNQPQHF. The CDR3 DNA reads as TGTGCCAGCAGTTACTCGATACAGGACAATCAGCCCCAGCATTTT. V gene TRBV6-6 combines with J gene TRBJ1-5; maybe TRBD1 (5 bases). The CDR3 spans 15 residues. V was trimmed by 0 bases and J by 3 bases, leaving 9 bases between them. Germline values: CDR1 MNHNY, CDR2 SVGAGI (reference sequence).